This TCR beta chain was sequenced during a study of shared clonotypes between healthy human individuals. This clone was recorded many times. Data came from immunoSEQ multiplex PCR; TCRdb stores just in-frame clones and leaves some out. The table has some 89,000 clones, roughly two thirds seen once; the top ten hold about 42%. Germline CDR1 and CDR2: LNHDA and SQIVND (reference sequence). This CDR3 is built from 13 residues. With 8 bases clipped from V and 2 bases from J, the junction kept 3 bases outside the gene matches. This sequence originates from a man aged 25-45 years in good health. Source material: memory CD8+ T cells sorted from blood. Regarding subset: CD45RO+ cells pooled with CCR7-negative TemRA cells. The chain is built from TRBV19 and TRBJ1-1; 9 positions agree with TRBD1. The chain's CDR3 is CASGTGRNTEAFF. CDR3 sequence (DNA): TGTGCCAGTGGGACAGGGCGTAACACTGAAGCTTTCTTT.